The clone carrying this T cell receptor beta chain showed up just a few times. Its matching antigen is unknown. This sample stems from a study of cytomegalovirus exposure and HLA in healthy donors. Study-wide points: Based on reports, TCR beta sequences accurately predicted HLA-A and HLA-B alleles for most subjects. Rare TCR sequences predominated, though certain public TCRs were found in many donors.

The germline V gene encodes CDR1 MGHRA and CDR2 YSYEKL. The CDR3 has 16 residues. V gave up 1 base and J gave up 3 bases, with 15 bases separating them. PCR amplification relied on 60 Vbeta primers (plus 13 Jbeta primers). Sequenced by immunoSEQ multiplex PCR; TCRdb stores in-frame clones only, minus some. This table has roughly 110,000 clones, approximately 74% appearing once. The chain combines TRBV4-1 with TRBJ1-1, with D uncertain. The TCR was taken from a woman in her thirties or forties in good health and CMV-seropositive. The sequenced sample was PBMCs. The CDR3 loop is CASSQANLGGYTEAFF. CDR3 nucleotides: TGCGCCAGCAGCCAAGCCAACTTAGGCGGCTACACTGAAGCTTTCTTT.